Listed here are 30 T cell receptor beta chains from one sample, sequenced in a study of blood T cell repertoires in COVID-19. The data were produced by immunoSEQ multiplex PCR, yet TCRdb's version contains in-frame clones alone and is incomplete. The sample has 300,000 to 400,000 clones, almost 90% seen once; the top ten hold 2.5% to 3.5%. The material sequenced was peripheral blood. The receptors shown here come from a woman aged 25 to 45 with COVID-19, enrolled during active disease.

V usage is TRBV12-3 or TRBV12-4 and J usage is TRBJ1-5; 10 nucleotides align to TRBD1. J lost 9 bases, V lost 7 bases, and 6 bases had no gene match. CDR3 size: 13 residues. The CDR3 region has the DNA TGTGCCAGCAATATTGGGACAGGGGCGCCCCAGCATTTT. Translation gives CASNIGTGAPQHF.

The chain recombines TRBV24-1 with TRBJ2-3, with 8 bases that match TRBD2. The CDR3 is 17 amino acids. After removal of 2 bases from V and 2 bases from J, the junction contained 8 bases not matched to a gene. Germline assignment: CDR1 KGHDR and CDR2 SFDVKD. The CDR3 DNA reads TGTGCCACCAGTGATTCTGGGCGGGAGGTTTACACAGATACGCAGTATTTT. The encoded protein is CATSDSGREVYTDTQYF.

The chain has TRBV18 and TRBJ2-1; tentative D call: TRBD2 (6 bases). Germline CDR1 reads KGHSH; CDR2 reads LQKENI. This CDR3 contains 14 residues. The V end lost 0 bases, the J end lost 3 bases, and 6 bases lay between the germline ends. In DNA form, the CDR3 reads TGTGCCAGCTCACCACCGGGACTCTACAATGAGCAGTTCTTC. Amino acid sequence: CASSPPGLYNEQFF.

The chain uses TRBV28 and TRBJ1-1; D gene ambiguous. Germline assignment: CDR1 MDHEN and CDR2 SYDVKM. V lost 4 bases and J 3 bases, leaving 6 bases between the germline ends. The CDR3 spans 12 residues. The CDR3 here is CASSSVDTEAFF. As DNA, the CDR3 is TGTGCCAGCAGTTCGGTAGACACTGAAGCTTTCTTT.

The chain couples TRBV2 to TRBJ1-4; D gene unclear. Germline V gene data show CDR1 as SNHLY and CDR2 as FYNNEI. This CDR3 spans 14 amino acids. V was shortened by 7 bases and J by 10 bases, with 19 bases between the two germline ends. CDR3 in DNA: TGTGCCAGCAACCCCCTTTTGGGAGCTTTAAAACTGTTTTTT. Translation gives CASNPLLGALKLFF.

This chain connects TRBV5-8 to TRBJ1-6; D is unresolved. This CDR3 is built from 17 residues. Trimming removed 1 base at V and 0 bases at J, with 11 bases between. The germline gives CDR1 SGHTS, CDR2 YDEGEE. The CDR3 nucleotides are TGTGCCAGCAGCTTGTATGGGCTAAGCTCCTATAATTCACCCCTCCACTTT. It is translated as CASSLYGLSSYNSPLHF.

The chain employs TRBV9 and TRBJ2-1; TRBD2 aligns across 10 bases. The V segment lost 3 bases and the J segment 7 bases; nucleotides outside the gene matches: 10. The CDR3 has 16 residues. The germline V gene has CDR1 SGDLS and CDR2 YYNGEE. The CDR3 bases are TGTGCCAGCAGCGCCCCCCCTAGCGGGAGCGGGAATGAGCAGTTCTTC. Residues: CASSAPPSGSGNEQFF.

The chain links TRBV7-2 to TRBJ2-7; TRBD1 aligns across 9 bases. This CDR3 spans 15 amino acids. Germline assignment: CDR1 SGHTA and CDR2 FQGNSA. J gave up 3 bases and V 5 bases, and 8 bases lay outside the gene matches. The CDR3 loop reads CASSTSGTGLYEQYF. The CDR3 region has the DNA TGTGCCAGCAGCACCTCCGGGACAGGGCTCTACGAGCAGTACTTC.

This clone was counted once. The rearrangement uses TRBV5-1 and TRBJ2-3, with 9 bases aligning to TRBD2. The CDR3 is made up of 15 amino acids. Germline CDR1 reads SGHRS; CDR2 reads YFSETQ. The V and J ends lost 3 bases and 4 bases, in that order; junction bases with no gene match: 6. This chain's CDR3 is CASSYAGGSPDTQYF. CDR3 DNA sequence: TGCGCCAGCAGCTACGCGGGAGGGAGCCCAGATACGCAGTATTTT.

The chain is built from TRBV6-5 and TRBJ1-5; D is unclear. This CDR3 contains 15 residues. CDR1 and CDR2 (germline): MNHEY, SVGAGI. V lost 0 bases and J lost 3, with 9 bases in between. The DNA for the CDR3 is TGTGCCAGCAGTTACTCAGCCGGGGACAATCAGCCCCAGCATTTT. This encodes CASSYSAGDNQPQHF.

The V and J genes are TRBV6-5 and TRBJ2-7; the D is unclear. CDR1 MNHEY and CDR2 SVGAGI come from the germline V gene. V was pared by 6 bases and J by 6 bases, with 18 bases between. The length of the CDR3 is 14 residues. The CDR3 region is CASSSSYNTGEQYF. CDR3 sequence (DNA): TGTGCCAGCAGCTCCTCCTATAATACCGGCGAGCAGTACTTC.

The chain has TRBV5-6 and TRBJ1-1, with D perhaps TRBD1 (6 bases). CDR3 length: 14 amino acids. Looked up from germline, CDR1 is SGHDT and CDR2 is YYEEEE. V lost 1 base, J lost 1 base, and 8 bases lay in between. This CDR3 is CASSLIRGNTEAFF. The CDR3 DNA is TGTGCCAGCAGCTTGATCAGGGGGAACACTGAAGCTTTCTTT.

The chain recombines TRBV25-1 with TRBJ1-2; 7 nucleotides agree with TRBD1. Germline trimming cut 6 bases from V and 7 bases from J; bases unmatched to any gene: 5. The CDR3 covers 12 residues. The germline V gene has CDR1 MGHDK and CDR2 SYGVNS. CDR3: CASSGTVGGYTF. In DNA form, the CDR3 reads TGTGCCAGCAGCGGGACAGTCGGTGGCTACACCTTC.

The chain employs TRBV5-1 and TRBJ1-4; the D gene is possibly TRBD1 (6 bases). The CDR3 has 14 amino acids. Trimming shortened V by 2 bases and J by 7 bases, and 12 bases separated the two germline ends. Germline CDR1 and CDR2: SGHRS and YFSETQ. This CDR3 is CASSLQGSIEKLFF. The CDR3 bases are TGCGCCAGCAGCTTACAGGGTTCGATTGAAAAACTGTTTTTT.

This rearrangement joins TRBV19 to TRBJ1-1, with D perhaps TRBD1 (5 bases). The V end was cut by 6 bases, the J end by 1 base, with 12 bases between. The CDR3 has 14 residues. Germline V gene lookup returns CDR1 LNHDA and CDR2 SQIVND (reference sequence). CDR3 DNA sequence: TGTGCCAGTAGCCGGGGGGGAGGGAACACTGAAGCTTTCTTT. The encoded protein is CASSRGGGNTEAFF.

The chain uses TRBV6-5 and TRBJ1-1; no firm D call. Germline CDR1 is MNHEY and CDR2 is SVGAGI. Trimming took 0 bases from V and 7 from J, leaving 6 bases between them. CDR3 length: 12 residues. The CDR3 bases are TGTGCCAGCAGTTACTCGAGAGGTGAAGCTTTCTTT. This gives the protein CASSYSRGEAFF.

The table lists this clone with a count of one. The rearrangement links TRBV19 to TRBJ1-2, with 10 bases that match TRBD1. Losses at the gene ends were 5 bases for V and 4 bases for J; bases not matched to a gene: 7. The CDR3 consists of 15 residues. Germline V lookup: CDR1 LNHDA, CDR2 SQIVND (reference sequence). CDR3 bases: TGTGCCAGTAGTGCCGGGACAGGGGCTCGCTATGGCTACACCTTC. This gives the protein CASSAGTGARYGYTF.

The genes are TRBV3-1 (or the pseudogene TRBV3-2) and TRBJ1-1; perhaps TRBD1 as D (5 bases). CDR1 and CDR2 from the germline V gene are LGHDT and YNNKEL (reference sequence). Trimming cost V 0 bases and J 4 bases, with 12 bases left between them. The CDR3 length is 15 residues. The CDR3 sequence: CASSQEAGVGTEAFF. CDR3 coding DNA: TGTGCCAGCAGCCAAGAAGCGGGGGTGGGCACTGAAGCTTTCTTT.

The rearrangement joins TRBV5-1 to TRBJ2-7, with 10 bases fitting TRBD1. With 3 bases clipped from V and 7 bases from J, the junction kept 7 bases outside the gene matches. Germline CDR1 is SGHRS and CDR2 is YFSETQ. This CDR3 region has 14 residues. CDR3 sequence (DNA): TGCGCCAGCAGCTCGGGGACAGGGGCTCAAGAGCAGTACTTC. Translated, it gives CASSSGTGAQEQYF. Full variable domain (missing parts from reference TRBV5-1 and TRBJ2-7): KAGVTQTPRYLIKTRGQQVTLSCSPISGHRSVSWYQQTPGQGLQFLFEYFSETQRNKGNFPGRFSGRQFSNSRSEMNVSTLELGDSALYLCASSSGTGAQEQYFGPGTRLTVT.

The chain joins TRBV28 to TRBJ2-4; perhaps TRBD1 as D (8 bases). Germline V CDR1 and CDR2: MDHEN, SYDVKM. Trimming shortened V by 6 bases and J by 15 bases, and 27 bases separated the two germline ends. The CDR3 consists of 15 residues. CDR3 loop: CASRWTGTNPAVMYF. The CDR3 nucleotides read TGTGCCAGCAGATGGACAGGGACTAACCCGGCCGTGATGTACTTC.

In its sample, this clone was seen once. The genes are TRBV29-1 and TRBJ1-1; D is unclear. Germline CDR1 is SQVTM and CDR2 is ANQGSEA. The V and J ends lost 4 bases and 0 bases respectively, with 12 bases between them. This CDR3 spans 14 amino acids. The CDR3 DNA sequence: TGCAGCGTTGGTGACAAAAACCTGAACACTGAAGCTTTCTTT. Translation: CSVGDKNLNTEAFF.

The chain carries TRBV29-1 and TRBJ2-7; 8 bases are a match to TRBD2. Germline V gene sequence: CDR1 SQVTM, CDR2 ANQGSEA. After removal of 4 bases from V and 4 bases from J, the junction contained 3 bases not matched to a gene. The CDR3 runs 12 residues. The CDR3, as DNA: TGCAGCGTTGTGGCTAGCGGGTACGAGCAGTACTTC. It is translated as CSVVASGYEQYF.

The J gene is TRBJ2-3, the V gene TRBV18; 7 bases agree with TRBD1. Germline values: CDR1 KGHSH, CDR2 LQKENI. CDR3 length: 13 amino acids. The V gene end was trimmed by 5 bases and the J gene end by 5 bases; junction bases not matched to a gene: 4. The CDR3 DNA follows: TGTGCCAGCTCAACTCACAGGGGAGATACGCAGTATTTT. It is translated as CASSTHRGDTQYF.

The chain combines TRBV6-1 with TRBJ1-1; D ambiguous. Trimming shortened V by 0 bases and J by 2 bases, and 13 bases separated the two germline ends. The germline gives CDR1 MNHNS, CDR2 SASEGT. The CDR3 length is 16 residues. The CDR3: CASSEAPRITNTEAFF. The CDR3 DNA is TGTGCCAGCAGTGAAGCGCCTAGAATTACTAACACTGAAGCTTTCTTT.

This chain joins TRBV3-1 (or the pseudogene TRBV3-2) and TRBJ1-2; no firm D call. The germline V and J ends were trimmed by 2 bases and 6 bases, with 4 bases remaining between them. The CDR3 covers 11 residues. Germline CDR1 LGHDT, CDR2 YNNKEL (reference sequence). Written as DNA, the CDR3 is TGTGCCAGCAGCCAATCAAATGGCTACACCTTC. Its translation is CASSQSNGYTF.

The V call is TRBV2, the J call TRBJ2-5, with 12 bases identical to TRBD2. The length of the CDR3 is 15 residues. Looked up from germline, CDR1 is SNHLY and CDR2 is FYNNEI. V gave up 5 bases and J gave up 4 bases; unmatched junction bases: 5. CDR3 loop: CASSFRGLAGETQYF. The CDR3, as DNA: TGTGCCAGCAGTTTCCGGGGACTAGCGGGAGAGACCCAGTACTTC.

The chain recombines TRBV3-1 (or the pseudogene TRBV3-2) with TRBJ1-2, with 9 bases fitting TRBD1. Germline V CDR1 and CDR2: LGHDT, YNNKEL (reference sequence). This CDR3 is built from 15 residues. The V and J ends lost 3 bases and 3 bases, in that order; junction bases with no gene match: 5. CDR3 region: CASSQTQGADYGYTF. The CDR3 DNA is TGTGCCAGCAGCCAGACACAGGGGGCTGACTATGGCTACACCTTC.

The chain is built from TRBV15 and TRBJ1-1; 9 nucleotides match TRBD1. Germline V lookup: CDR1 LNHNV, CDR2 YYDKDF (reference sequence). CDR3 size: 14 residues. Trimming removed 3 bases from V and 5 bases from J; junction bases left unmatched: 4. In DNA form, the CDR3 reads TGTGCCACCAGCAGCGGGACAGGGCCTACTGAAGCTTTCTTT. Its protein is CATSSGTGPTEAFF.

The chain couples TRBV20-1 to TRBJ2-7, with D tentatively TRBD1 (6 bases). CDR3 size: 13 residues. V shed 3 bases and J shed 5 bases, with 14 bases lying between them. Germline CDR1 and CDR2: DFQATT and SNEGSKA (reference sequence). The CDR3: CSASPAGVHEQYF. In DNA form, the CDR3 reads TGCAGTGCTAGTCCCGCAGGGGTCCACGAGCAGTACTTC.

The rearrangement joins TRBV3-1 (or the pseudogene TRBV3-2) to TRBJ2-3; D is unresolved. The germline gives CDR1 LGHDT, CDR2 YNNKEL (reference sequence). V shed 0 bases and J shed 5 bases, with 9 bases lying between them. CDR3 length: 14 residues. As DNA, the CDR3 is TGTGCCAGCAGCCAAGATAACAGAAAAGATACGCAGTATTTT. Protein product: CASSQDNRKDTQYF.